The 9 T cell receptor beta chains below come from one sample, sequenced in a study of early T cells in non-severe SARS-CoV-2 infection. TCRdb analysed the 5' RACE reads with MiXCR anew, one entry per CDR3 protein. The table records 65,000 to 85,000 distinct CDR3 sequences, 13% of them present only once. The material sequenced was whole blood. The origin of the receptors is an adult who was a healthcare worker with PCR-confirmed SARS-CoV-2 infection or an uninfected control (not recorded which).

The table lists this clonotype with many counts. The rearrangement joins TRBV29-1 to TRBJ2-1; no firm D call. V shed 7 bases and J shed 6 bases, with 16 bases lying between them. The V gene's germline CDR1 is SQVTM and CDR2 ANQGSEA. This CDR3 is built from 13 residues. CDR3 protein: CSGLPFSSNEQFF. In DNA, the CDR3 is TGCAGCGGACTTCCGTTTTCCAGCAATGAGCAGTTCTTC.

This clonotype has at least ten counts. The V gene is TRBV2, the J gene TRBJ1-6; a possible D gene is TRBD1 (6 bases). CDR3 length: 13 amino acids. Trimming removed 6 bases from V and 7 bases from J, with 10 bases in between. The germline V gene has CDR1 SNHLY and CDR2 FYNNEI. The CDR3 sequence is CASRGGTNSPLHF. For the CDR3, the DNA is TGTGCCAGCAGGGGAGGGACAAATTCACCCCTCCACTTT.

This clonotype was counted many times. The V gene is TRBV11-3, the J gene TRBJ2-1; D unresolved. Between the trimmed V and J ends, which lost 5 bases and 3 bases, there was a span of 14 bases. The CDR3 has 15 residues. The germline V gene encodes CDR1 SGHNT and CDR2 YENEEA. The CDR3, as DNA: TGTGCCAGCAGCCCCTCCACCACGGACTACAATGAGCAGTTCTTC. Translated: CASSPSTTDYNEQFF.

This clonotype came up many times. V gene TRBV29-1 combines with J gene TRBJ1-3; D is ambiguous. Trimming left V 7 bases short and J 0 bases short, with 13 bases between. CDR1 is SQVTM, CDR2 ANQGSEA, per germline. CDR3 size: 14 residues. The CDR3, as DNA: TGCAGCGCTGATCCGGGAATCTCTGGAAACACCATATATTTT. This encodes CSADPGISGNTIYF.

The sample holds many counts of this clonotype. This rearrangement joins TRBV2 to TRBJ2-5, with a tentative D call TRBD2 (5 bases). Trimming took 7 bases from V and 5 from J, leaving 11 bases between them. The CDR3 spans 12 residues. Per germline, CDR1 SNHLY and CDR2 FYNNEI. CDR3 DNA sequence: TGTGCCAGCACCATGAGGGTGGAGACCCAGTACTTC. Its translation is CASTMRVETQYF.

This clonotype was seen many times. The CDR3 spells CASSRRDFQETQYF. Written as DNA, the CDR3 is TGTGCCAGCTCACGGAGGGACTTCCAAGAGACCCAGTACTTC. The chain recombines TRBV18 with TRBJ2-5; tentatively, D is TRBD2 (6 bases). The V gene lost 4 bases and the J gene lost 1 base, with 10 bases spanning the gap. The CDR3 spans 14 residues. Germline V gives CDR1 KGHSH, CDR2 LQKENI.

This clonotype was found many times. The chain links TRBV11-3 to TRBJ2-7; tentative D call: TRBD1 (5 bases). V was trimmed by 1 base and J by 2 bases, leaving 9 bases between them. Germline V gene sequence: CDR1 SGHNT, CDR2 YENEEA. The CDR3 is 14 amino acids. Written as DNA, the CDR3 is TGTGCCAGCAGCTTAGGGACGGACACCTACGAGCAGTACTTC. This sequence encodes CASSLGTDTYEQYF. Using reference TRBV11-3 and TRBJ2-7 for the parts outside the CDR3, the full variable domain is EAGVVQSPRYKIIEKKQPVAFWCNPISGHNTLYWYLQNLGQGPELLIRYENEEAVDDSQLPKDRFSAERLKGVDSTLKIQPAELGDSAVYLCASSLGTDTYEQYFGPGTRLTVT.

V gene TRBV2 combines with J gene TRBJ2-7; D is ambiguous. V lost 7 bases to trimming and J lost 3 bases, with 19 bases between them. Germline assignment: CDR1 SNHLY and CDR2 FYNNEI. The CDR3 is 15 amino acids. The CDR3 nucleotides read TGTGCCAGCATCCTGGGGATGGGTGTAATCTACGAGCAGTACTTC. Protein sequence: CASILGMGVIYEQYF.

This clonotype was seen more than once but under ten times. CDR3 sequence reads: CSGGQETQYF. The DNA for the CDR3 is TGCAGCGGCGGCCAAGAGACCCAGTACTTC. V is TRBV29-1 and J is TRBJ2-5; D not resolved. CDR1 is SQVTM and CDR2 is ANQGSEA in the germline V gene. The CDR3 is made up of 10 amino acids. V shed 7 bases and J shed 1 base, with 4 bases lying between them.